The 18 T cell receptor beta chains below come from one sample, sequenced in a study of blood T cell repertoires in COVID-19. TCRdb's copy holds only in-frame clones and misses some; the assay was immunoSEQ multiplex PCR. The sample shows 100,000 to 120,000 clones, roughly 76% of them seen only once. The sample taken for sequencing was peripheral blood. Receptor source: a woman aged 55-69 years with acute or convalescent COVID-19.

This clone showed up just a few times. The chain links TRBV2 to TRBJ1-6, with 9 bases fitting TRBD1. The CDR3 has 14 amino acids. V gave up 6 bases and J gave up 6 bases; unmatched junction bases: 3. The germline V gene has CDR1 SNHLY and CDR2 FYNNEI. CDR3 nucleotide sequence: TGTGCCAGCAGGCTGGACAGGGGTAATTCACCCCTCCACTTT. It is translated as CASRLDRGNSPLHF.

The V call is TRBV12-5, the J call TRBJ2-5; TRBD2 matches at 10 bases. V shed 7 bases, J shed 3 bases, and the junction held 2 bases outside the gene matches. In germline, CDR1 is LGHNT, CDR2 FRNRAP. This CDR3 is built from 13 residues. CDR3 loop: CASATSGEETQYF. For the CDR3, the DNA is TGTGCTAGTGCCACTAGCGGGGAAGAGACCCAGTACTTC.

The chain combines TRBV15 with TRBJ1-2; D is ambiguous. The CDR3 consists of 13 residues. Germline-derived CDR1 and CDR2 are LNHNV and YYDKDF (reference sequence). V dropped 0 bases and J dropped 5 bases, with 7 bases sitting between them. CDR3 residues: CATSRDPLYGYTF. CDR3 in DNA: TGTGCCACCAGCAGAGATCCCCTTTATGGCTACACCTTC.

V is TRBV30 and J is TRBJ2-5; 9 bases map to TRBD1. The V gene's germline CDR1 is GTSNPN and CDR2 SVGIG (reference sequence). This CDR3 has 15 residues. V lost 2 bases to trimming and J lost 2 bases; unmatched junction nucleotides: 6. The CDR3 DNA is TGTGCCTGGAGTTATGGGACAGGGCTACAAGAGACCCAGTACTTC. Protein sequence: CAWSYGTGLQETQYF. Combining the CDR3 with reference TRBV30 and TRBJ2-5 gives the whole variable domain SQTIHQWPATLVQPVGSPLSLECTVEGTSNPNLYWYRQAAGRGLQLLFYSVGIGQISSEVPQNLSASRPQDRQFILSSKKLLLSDSGFYLCAWSYGTGLQETQYFGPGTRLLVL.

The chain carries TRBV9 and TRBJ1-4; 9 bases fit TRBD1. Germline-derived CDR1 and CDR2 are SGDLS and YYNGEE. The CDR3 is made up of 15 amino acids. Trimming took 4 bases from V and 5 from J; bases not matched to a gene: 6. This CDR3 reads CASSPPGTGNEKLFF. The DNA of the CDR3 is TGTGCCAGCAGCCCCCCCGGGACAGGGAATGAAAAACTGTTTTTT.

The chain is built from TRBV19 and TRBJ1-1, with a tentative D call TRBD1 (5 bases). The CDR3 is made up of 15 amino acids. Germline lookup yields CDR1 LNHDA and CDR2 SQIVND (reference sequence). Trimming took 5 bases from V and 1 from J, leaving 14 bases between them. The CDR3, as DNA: TGTGCCAGTAGTGTAAAACCGGGGGGGAACACTGAAGCTTTCTTT. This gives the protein CASSVKPGGNTEAFF.

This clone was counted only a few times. The CDR3 reads CASSFGQASTVYGYTF. CDR3 DNA sequence: TGCGCCAGCAGCTTCGGTCAGGCGTCAACTGTCTATGGCTACACCTTC. The rearrangement links TRBV5-1 to TRBJ1-2; D gene ambiguous. The V and J ends lost 2 bases and 4 bases respectively, with 18 bases between them. This CDR3 is built from 16 residues. CDR1 SGHRS and CDR2 YFSETQ come from the germline V gene.

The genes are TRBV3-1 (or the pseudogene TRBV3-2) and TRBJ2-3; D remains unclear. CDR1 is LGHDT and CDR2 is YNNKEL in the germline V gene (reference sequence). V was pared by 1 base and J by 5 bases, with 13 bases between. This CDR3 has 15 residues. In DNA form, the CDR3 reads TGTGCCAGCAGCCAAGTTATACAACGCGGAGATACGCAGTATTTT. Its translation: CASSQVIQRGDTQYF.

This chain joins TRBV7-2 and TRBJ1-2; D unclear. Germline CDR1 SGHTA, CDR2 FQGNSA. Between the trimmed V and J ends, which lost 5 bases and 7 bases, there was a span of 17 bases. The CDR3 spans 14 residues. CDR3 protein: CASSPPPNPVGYTF. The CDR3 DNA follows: TGTGCCAGCAGCCCGCCACCCAATCCGGTTGGCTACACCTTC.

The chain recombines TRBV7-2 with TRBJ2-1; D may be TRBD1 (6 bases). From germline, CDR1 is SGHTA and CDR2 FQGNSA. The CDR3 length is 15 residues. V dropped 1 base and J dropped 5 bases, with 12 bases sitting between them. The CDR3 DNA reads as TGTGCCAGCAGCTTAGATAGGGGGAGCCACAATGAGCAGTTCTTC. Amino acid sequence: CASSLDRGSHNEQFF.

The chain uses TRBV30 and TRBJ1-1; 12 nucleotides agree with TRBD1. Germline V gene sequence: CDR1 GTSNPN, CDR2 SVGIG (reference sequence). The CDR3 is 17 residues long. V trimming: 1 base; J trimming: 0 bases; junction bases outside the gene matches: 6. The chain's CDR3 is CAWSAGTGGFMNTEAFF. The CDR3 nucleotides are TGTGCCTGGAGTGCCGGGACAGGGGGCTTCATGAACACTGAAGCTTTCTTT.

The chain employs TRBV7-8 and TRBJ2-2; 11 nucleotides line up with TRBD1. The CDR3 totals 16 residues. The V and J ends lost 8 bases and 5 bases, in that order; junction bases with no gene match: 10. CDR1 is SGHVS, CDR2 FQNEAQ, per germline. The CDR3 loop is CASGITGTGGTGELFF. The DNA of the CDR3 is TGTGCCAGCGGAATAACCGGGACAGGGGGTACCGGGGAGCTGTTTTTT.

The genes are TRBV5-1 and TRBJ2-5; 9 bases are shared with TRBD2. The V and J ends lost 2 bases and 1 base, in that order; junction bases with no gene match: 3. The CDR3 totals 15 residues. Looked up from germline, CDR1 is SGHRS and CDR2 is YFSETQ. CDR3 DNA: TGCGCCAGCAGCTTAGTAGCGGGGGCCCAAGAGACCCAGTACTTC. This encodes CASSLVAGAQETQYF.

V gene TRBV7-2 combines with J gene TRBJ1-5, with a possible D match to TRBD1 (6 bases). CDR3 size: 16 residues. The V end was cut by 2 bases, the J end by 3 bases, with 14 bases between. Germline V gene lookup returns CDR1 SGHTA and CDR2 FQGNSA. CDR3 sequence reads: CASSLFLGQDNQPQHF. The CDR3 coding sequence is TGTGCCAGCAGCTTATTCCTGGGACAAGACAATCAGCCCCAGCATTTT.

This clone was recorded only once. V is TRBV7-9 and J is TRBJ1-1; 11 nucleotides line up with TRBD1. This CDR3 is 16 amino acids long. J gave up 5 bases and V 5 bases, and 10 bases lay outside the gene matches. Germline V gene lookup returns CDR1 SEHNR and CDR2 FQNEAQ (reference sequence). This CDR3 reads CASSTNTGTGGTEAFF. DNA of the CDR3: TGTGCCAGCAGCACGAACACCGGGACAGGGGGTACTGAAGCTTTCTTT.

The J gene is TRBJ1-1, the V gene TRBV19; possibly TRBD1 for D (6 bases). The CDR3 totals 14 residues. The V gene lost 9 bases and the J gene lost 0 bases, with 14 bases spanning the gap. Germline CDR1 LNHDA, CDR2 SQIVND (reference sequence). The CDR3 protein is CASQGGELNTEAFF. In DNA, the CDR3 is TGTGCCAGCCAAGGGGGGGAACTGAACACTGAAGCTTTCTTT.

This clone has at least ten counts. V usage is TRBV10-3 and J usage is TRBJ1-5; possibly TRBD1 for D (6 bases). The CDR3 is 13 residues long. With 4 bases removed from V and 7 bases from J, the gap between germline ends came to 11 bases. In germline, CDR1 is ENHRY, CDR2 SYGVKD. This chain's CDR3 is CAISVRDTQPQHF. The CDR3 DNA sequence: TGTGCCATCAGTGTACGGGACACCCAGCCCCAGCATTTT.

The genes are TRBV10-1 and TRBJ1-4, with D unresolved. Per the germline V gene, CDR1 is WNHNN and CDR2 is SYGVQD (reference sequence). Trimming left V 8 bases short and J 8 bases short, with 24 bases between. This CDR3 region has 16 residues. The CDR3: CASLGEAALPREKLFF. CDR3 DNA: TGCGCCAGCCTCGGGGAGGCTGCCCTCCCTAGGGAAAAACTGTTTTTT.